These 22 T cell receptor beta chains were all obtained from the same sample, sequenced in a study of cytomegalovirus exposure and HLA in healthy donors. This PCR relied on a set of 60 Vbeta primers and 13 Jbeta primers. TCRdb's table, derived via immunoSEQ multiplex PCR, lists solely in-frame clones and lacks some. Of tens of thousands of clones listed, roughly 86% are singletons. Sequenced input: PBMCs. The receptors were gathered from a man aged 25-45 years in good health and CMV-seropositive.

This chain links TRBV6-5 with TRBJ2-5, with TRBD2 matching over 11 bases. Germline assignment: CDR1 MNHEY and CDR2 SVGAGI. CDR3 length: 14 residues. The V segment lost 6 bases and the J segment 4 bases; nucleotides outside the gene matches: 4. The DNA for the CDR3 is TGTGCCAGCAGGGGGCTAGCGGGGGGAGAGACCCAGTACTTC. It encodes CASRGLAGGETQYF.

The J gene is TRBJ2-1, the V gene TRBV5-1, with 7 nucleotides matching TRBD2. The V segment lost 0 bases and the J segment 8 bases; nucleotides outside the gene matches: 8. This CDR3 contains 15 residues. Germline lookup yields CDR1 SGHRS and CDR2 YFSETQ. In DNA, the CDR3 is TGCGCCAGCAGCTTGGGGGAGGGCTTAGGGGATGAGCAGTTCTTC. This sequence encodes CASSLGEGLGDEQFF.

As concerns this clone: Other DNA sequences from this sample encode an identical CDR3 as well. The V call is TRBV5-1, the J call TRBJ1-2, with D hard to call. Germline V CDR1 and CDR2: SGHRS, YFSETQ. Deletions cut 7 bases from V and 7 bases from J, with 17 bases between. This CDR3 has 13 amino acids. The CDR3 loop reads CASGTPLASGYTF. In nucleotides, the CDR3 is TGCGCCAGCGGCACCCCCCTAGCCAGTGGCTACACCTTC.

The chain employs TRBV19 and TRBJ2-1, with D perhaps matching TRBD1 (5 bases). V lost 2 bases to trimming and J lost 1 base, with 12 bases between them. Germline V gene sequence: CDR1 LNHDA, CDR2 SQIVND (reference sequence). This CDR3 has 16 amino acids. The CDR3 is CASSITQGFSYNEQFF. As DNA, the CDR3 is TGTGCCAGTAGTATAACCCAGGGCTTTTCCTACAATGAGCAGTTCTTC.

Here the CDR3 DNA reads TGTGCCAGCAGCACAACTCAGGGTCCTAGCTACGAGCAGTACTTC. Residues: CASSTTQGPSYEQYF. The chain links TRBV14 to TRBJ2-7; D possibly corresponds to TRBD1 (5 bases). The V gene lost 5 bases and the J gene lost 3 bases, with 17 bases spanning the gap. Per germline, CDR1 SGHDN and CDR2 FVKESK. The CDR3 loop spans 15 amino acids.

The chain joins TRBV5-4 to TRBJ2-5, with 7 bases fitting TRBD1. In germline, CDR1 is SGHNT, CDR2 YYREEE (reference sequence). The CDR3 is made up of 14 amino acids. The J segment lost 4 bases and the V segment lost 5 bases, leaving 8 bases of the junction unmatched. As DNA, the CDR3 is TGTGCCAGCAGTCAACAAGGACAGGCAGAGACCCAGTACTTC. It codes for CASSQQGQAETQYF. The entire variable domain, with the rest obtained from reference TRBV5-4 and TRBJ2-5, is as follows: ETGVTQSPTHLIKTRGQQVTLRCSSQSGHNTVSWYQQALGQGPQFIFQYYREEENGRGNFPPRFSGLQFPNYSSELNVNALELDDSALYLCASSQQGQAETQYFGPGTRLLVL.

The CDR3 bases are TGTGCCATCAGTGAGTCGAAGGGACAGGGGACAACAGATACGCAGTATTTT. It specifies CAISESKGQGTTDTQYF. The chain uses TRBV10-3 and TRBJ2-3; the match to TRBD1 covers 10 bases. Germline assignment: CDR1 ENHRY and CDR2 SYGVKD. V was clipped by 0 bases and J by 3 bases; unmatched bases: 6. The CDR3 extends over 17 amino acids.

CDR3 in amino acids: CASSLRGLHTEAFF. CDR3 nucleotide sequence: TGTGCCAGCAGCTTACGGGGACTTCACACTGAAGCTTTCTTT. The chain joins TRBV11-3 to TRBJ1-1, with a possible D match to TRBD1 (5 bases). The CDR3 extends over 14 amino acids. Deletions cut 2 bases from V and 3 bases from J, with 10 bases between. Germline-derived CDR1 and CDR2 are SGHNT and YENEEA.

The chain uses TRBV6-1 and TRBJ1-3; TRBD1 matches 11 bases. Per germline, CDR1 MNHNS and CDR2 SASEGT. V lost 7 bases, J lost 4 bases, and 6 bases stayed unmatched. The CDR3 spans 15 residues. The CDR3 reads CASKGQGERGNTIYF. CDR3 bases: TGTGCCAGCAAGGGACAGGGGGAAAGAGGAAACACCATATATTTT.

The chain links TRBV28 to TRBJ1-4; TRBD1 matches at 10 bases. The CDR3 contains 17 residues. Germline values: CDR1 MDHEN, CDR2 SYDVKM. The ends lost 4 bases at V and 6 bases at J; junction bases unmatched: 11. CDR3 in amino acids: CASSSYGTGVRDEKLFF. The CDR3 nucleotides read TGTGCCAGCAGTTCGTACGGGACAGGGGTTCGGGATGAAAAACTGTTTTTT.

V usage is TRBV27 and J usage is TRBJ2-7; 9 bases map to TRBD2. With V trimmed by 6 bases and J by 6 bases, 12 bases remained unmatched. Germline CDR1 is MNHEY and CDR2 is SMNVEV (reference sequence). The length of the CDR3 is 15 residues. The CDR3 spells CASRPILAGPSEQYF. In nucleotides, the CDR3 is TGTGCCAGCAGGCCCATACTAGCGGGCCCCTCCGAGCAGTACTTC.

The chain recombines TRBV6-1 with TRBJ1-4; a weak D match, TRBD1 (6 bases). The germline CDR1 and CDR2 sequences are MNHNS and SASEGT. There are 14 residues in the CDR3. The V end was cut by 5 bases, the J end by 6 bases, with 13 bases between. This CDR3 is CASSFTGTDEKLFF. The CDR3 DNA follows: TGTGCCAGCAGTTTCACAGGGACCGATGAAAAACTGTTTTTT.

This rearrangement joins TRBV18 to TRBJ1-2; a weak D match, TRBD1 (6 bases). Germline V gene sequence: CDR1 KGHSH, CDR2 LQKENI. CDR3 size: 15 residues. The V end was cut by 0 bases, the J end by 2 bases, with 10 bases between. The CDR3: CASSPPSGVNYGYTF. DNA for the CDR3: TGTGCCAGCTCACCACCGTCAGGGGTCAACTATGGCTACACCTTC. The entire variable domain, with the rest obtained from reference TRBV18 and TRBJ1-2, is as follows: NAGVMQNPRHLVRRRGQEARLRCSPMKGHSHVYWYRQLPEEGLKFMVYLQKENIIDESGMPKERFSAEFPKEGPSILRIQQVVRGDSAAYFCASSPPSGVNYGYTFGSGTRLTVV.

The CDR3 is CASRFTGSNEKLFF. CDR3 in DNA: TGTGCCAGCAGATTCACAGGATCTAATGAAAAACTGTTTTTT. This chain uses TRBV6-6 with TRBJ1-4; D may be TRBD1 (5 bases). Germline CDR1 MNHNY, CDR2 SVGAGI (reference sequence). The ends were cut back, 6 bases at V and 3 bases at J, with 11 bases in the middle. CDR3 length: 14 residues.

This chain joins TRBV5-4 and TRBJ2-5; unclear D gene. Per the germline V gene, CDR1 is SGHNT and CDR2 is YYREEE (reference sequence). This CDR3 has 14 residues. Trimming shortened V by 0 bases and J by 1 base, and 7 bases separated the two germline ends. CDR3 nucleotides: TGTGCCAGCAGCTTGGAGCAGGTCCAAGAGACCCAGTACTTC. It translates to CASSLEQVQETQYF. Together with reference TRBV5-4 and TRBJ2-5, the CDR3 gives the full variable domain: ETGVTQSPTHLIKTRGQQVTLRCSSQSGHNTVSWYQQALGQGPQFIFQYYREEENGRGNFPPRFSGLQFPNYSSELNVNALELDDSALYLCASSLEQVQETQYFGPGTRLLVL.

The DNA for the CDR3 is TGTGCCAGCAGCGTGGGGGCAGTATCAGAGACCCAGTACTTC. This translates into CASSVGAVSETQYF. The rearrangement uses TRBV9 and TRBJ2-5, with D possibly being TRBD1 (6 bases). V was trimmed by 2 bases and J by 4 bases, leaving 12 bases between them. From germline, CDR1 is SGDLS and CDR2 YYNGEE. The CDR3 runs 14 residues.

The chain couples TRBV28 to TRBJ2-7; 8 nucleotides align to TRBD2. V shed 4 bases, J shed 4 bases, and the junction held 6 bases outside the gene matches. This CDR3 region has 14 residues. Germline V gives CDR1 MDHEN, CDR2 SYDVKM. For the CDR3, the DNA is TGTGCCAGCAGTTCTAGCGGGTCGGGGTACGAGCAGTACTTC. This translates into CASSSSGSGYEQYF.

V and J are TRBV11-2 and TRBJ2-1; 7 nucleotides align to TRBD1. The CDR3 covers 15 residues. Germline V gives CDR1 SGHAT, CDR2 FQNNGV. V gave up 6 bases and J gave up 6 bases; unmatched junction bases: 11. Written as DNA, the CDR3 is TGTGCCAGCAGGTCTCCGGGACAGAGAGTCAATGAGCAGTTCTTC. Translating it yields CASRSPGQRVNEQFF.

This clone has only one observation. The chain joins TRBV29-1 to TRBJ2-7, with 8 bases that match TRBD1. Per the germline V gene, CDR1 is SQVTM and CDR2 is ANQGSEA. J lost 4 bases, V lost 3 bases, and 5 bases had no gene match. The CDR3 length is 13 residues. Here the CDR3 reads CSVEKTGEYEQYF. The DNA of the CDR3 is TGCAGCGTTGAGAAGACAGGGGAGTACGAGCAGTACTTC.

This clone was seen a single time. CDR3 amino acids: CASSPRALRGGDTEAFF. For the CDR3, the DNA is TGTGCCAGCTCACCACGAGCGCTGAGGGGGGGGGACACTGAAGCTTTCTTT. The V gene is TRBV18, the J gene TRBJ1-1; D is perhaps TRBD1 (6 bases). CDR3 size: 17 residues. CDR1 is KGHSH and CDR2 is LQKENI in the germline V gene. V was trimmed by 1 base and J by 3 bases, leaving 18 bases between them.

This clone was seen more than once but under ten times. The chain carries TRBV27 and TRBJ1-1; D not resolved. Trimming took off 10 bases at V and 0 bases at J, with 12 bases between the two ends. The CDR3 totals 13 residues. Per germline, CDR1 MNHEY and CDR2 SMNVEV (reference sequence). CDR3 in amino acids: CATYTALNTEAFF. In nucleotides, the CDR3 is TGTGCCACCTATACAGCATTGAACACTGAAGCTTTCTTT.

This clone was found a few times. The J gene is TRBJ2-6, the V gene TRBV6-5, with a possible D match to TRBD1 (6 bases). Between the trimmed V and J ends, which lost 2 bases and 4 bases, there was a span of 12 bases. The CDR3 runs to 16 residues. CDR1 is MNHEY and CDR2 is SVGAGI in the germline V gene. The CDR3 here is CASSYRQARGANVLTF. The CDR3 DNA sequence: TGTGCCAGCAGTTACAGACAGGCTCGGGGGGCCAACGTCCTGACTTTC.